Below, 22 T cell receptor beta chains from the same sample are listed, as sequenced in a study of CD8 T cells in ankylosing spondylitis (dated by TCRdb to 2016 to 2017). General study outcomes and caveats: Blood from ankylosing spondylitis patients appeared to be characterized by a TCR beta motif made up of eight highly homologous amino acid variants.

Their cognate antigens are unknown. Receptors were amplified or captured by 5' RACE. Sequencing instrument: Illumina HiSeq 2500. TCRdb reprocessed the public reads (quality trimming at Q25 with fastp, clone calling with MiXCR) and kept in-frame beta chains. Duplicate CDR3 protein sequences are folded into a single record with the most common DNA and genes. The sample table contains fewer than 550,000 distinct CDR3 sequences; only one count was recorded for roughly 5.2% of them. The top ten clones comprise 3% to 4% of the sample. The source material was blood, either unsorted or a sorted T cell fraction (not recorded which). These receptors were collected from a male donor with ankylosing spondylitis.

A few counts support this clonotype. The chain combines TRBV25-1 with TRBJ2-2; 10 nucleotides match TRBD2. The length of the CDR3 is 14 residues. Per germline, CDR1 MGHDK and CDR2 SYGVNS. The V gene end was trimmed by 6 bases and the J gene end by 4 bases; junction bases not matched to a gene: 2. CDR3 residues: CASRGLAFTGELFF. Here the CDR3 DNA reads TGTGCCAGCAGGGGACTAGCGTTCACCGGGGAGCTGTTTTTT.

This clonotype was recorded at least ten times. V gene TRBV25-1 combines with J gene TRBJ1-1, with 7 bases lining up with TRBD1. The CDR3 has 13 residues. Trimming cost V 5 bases and J 4 bases; bases outside gene matches: 4. CDR1 and CDR2 from the germline V gene are MGHDK and SYGVNS. The DNA for the CDR3 is TGTGCCAGCAGTAAAGGGGGCACCACTGAAGCTTTCTTT. Translation gives CASSKGGTTEAFF. Using reference TRBV25-1 and TRBJ1-1 for the parts outside the CDR3, the full variable domain is EADIYQTPRYLVIGTGKKITLECSQTMGHDKMYWYQQDPGMELHLIHYSYGVNSTEKGDLSSESTVSRIRTEHFPLTLESARPSHTSQYLCASSKGGTTEAFFGQGTRLTVV.

This clonotype was seen ten or more times. This sequence joins TRBV5-1 and TRBJ2-2, with a weak D call TRBD1 (5 bases). Looked up from germline, CDR1 is SGHRS and CDR2 is YFSETQ. The CDR3 has 14 residues. Deletions cut 7 bases from V and 2 bases from J, with 12 bases between. The CDR3 nucleotides read TGCGCCAGCGACCCAGGGTCCAACACCGGGGAGCTGTTTTTT. Residues: CASDPGSNTGELFF.

This clonotype was counted between two and nine times. The rearrangement uses TRBV7-9 and TRBJ2-3; D is unresolved. In germline, CDR1 is SEHNR, CDR2 FQNEAQ (reference sequence). The V end was cut by 7 bases, the J end by 0 bases, with 17 bases between. The length of the CDR3 is 16 residues. The DNA of the CDR3 is TGTGCCAGCACCCCTGGTCTGGCTTCTAGCACAGATACGCAGTATTTT. Its protein product is CASTPGLASSTDTQYF.

This rearrangement joins TRBV2 to TRBJ2-1; 14 bases match TRBD2. Per the germline V gene, CDR1 is SNHLY and CDR2 is FYNNEI. The ends lost 5 bases at V and 7 bases at J; junction bases unmatched: 13. The CDR3 spans 18 residues. The CDR3 is CASSPYGLAGGRENEQFF. The CDR3 DNA reads TGTGCCAGCAGTCCCTACGGACTAGCGGGAGGCAGGGAGAATGAGCAGTTCTTC.

This clonotype was detected ten times or more. J is TRBJ1-2 and V is TRBV6-5; D is unresolved. This CDR3 spans 13 amino acids. CDR1 is MNHEY, CDR2 SVGAGI, per germline. Deletions cut 6 bases from V and 1 base from J, with 9 bases between. In nucleotides, the CDR3 is TGTGCCAGCAGGGACTGGGTTAACTATGGCTACACCTTC. Translation: CASRDWVNYGYTF.

This clonotype was seen repeatedly, ten times or more. The genes are TRBV4-2 and TRBJ1-6; tentative D call: TRBD1 (6 bases). Trimming stripped 3 bases from V and 2 bases from J, with 11 bases between. Looked up from germline, CDR1 is LGHNA and CDR2 is YNFKEQ. This CDR3 contains 16 residues. The CDR3 protein is CASSQPGQPYNSPLHF. As DNA, the CDR3 is TGTGCCAGCAGCCAGCCCGGACAGCCCTATAATTCACCCCTCCACTTT.

Ten or more counts support this clonotype. The rearrangement joins TRBV16 to TRBJ1-1; D remains ambiguous. Germline CDR1 and CDR2: KGHSY and FQNENV. The ends were cut back, 0 bases at V and 1 base at J, with 9 bases in the middle. CDR3 length: 15 residues. The CDR3: CASSQSPLSNTEAFF. The CDR3 nucleotides read TGTGCCAGCAGCCAATCGCCCCTCTCGAACACTGAAGCTTTCTTT.

This clonotype occurred many times. J is TRBJ2-5 and V is TRBV5-6; D is perhaps TRBD1 (6 bases). This CDR3 is built from 14 residues. CDR1 and CDR2 (germline): SGHDT, YYEEEE. Trimming removed 2 bases at V and 2 bases at J, with 10 bases between. CDR3 sequence reads: CASSFARGQETQYF. CDR3 DNA: TGTGCCAGCAGCTTTGCCAGGGGACAAGAGACCCAGTACTTC.

This clonotype was counted ten times or more. The CDR3 sequence: CSARVGGVSNQPQHF. CDR3 DNA sequence: TGCAGTGCTAGAGTGGGAGGGGTTAGCAATCAGCCCCAGCATTTT. The V gene is TRBV20-1, the J gene TRBJ1-5; D may be TRBD1 (5 bases). V was shortened by 1 base and J by 0 bases, with 10 bases between the two germline ends. The CDR3 has 15 residues. Germline assignment: CDR1 DFQATT and CDR2 SNEGSKA (reference sequence).

This clonotype was recorded once. The chain has TRBV7-3 and TRBJ2-3; 7 nucleotides align to TRBD1. Germline CDR1 reads SGHTA; CDR2 reads FQGTGA. The CDR3 has 14 residues. Unmatched junction bases numbered 3, after V lost 4 bases and J lost 2 bases. The CDR3 here is CASSSGQTTDTQYF. The CDR3 DNA reads TGTGCCAGCAGCTCGGGACAGACCACAGATACGCAGTATTTT.

This clonotype was counted many times. The chain links TRBV28 to TRBJ1-2; 9 bases are a match to TRBD1. CDR3 length: 14 amino acids. V was clipped by 4 bases and J by 7 bases; unmatched bases: 7. Germline assignment: CDR1 MDHEN and CDR2 SYDVKM. The CDR3 DNA follows: TGTGCCAGCAGTTACGGGACAGGGAGGAGTGGCTACACCTTC. Amino acids: CASSYGTGRSGYTF.

This clonotype was seen repeatedly, ten times or more. The rearrangement joins TRBV4-2 to TRBJ2-5, with D possibly called TRBD1 or TRBD2 (5 bases each). The CDR3 has 15 amino acids. The germline CDR1 and CDR2 sequences are LGHNA and YNFKEQ. The V and J ends lost 1 base and 3 bases respectively, with 12 bases between them. The CDR3 spells CASSQALQGEETQYF. In DNA, the CDR3 is TGTGCCAGCAGCCAAGCTCTGCAGGGAGAAGAGACCCAGTACTTC.

There are many counts of this clonotype. The chain joins TRBV7-2 to TRBJ1-4, with D unclear. Looked up from germline, CDR1 is SGHTA and CDR2 is FQGNSA. The CDR3 is 11 residues long. Trimming cost V 0 bases and J 9 bases, with 2 bases left between them. The CDR3 protein is CASSLAQKLFF. The CDR3 DNA reads TGTGCCAGCAGCTTAGCTCAAAAACTGTTTTTT.

This clonotype occurred a few times. The chain recombines TRBV18 with TRBJ2-1; unclear D gene. V shed 0 bases and J shed 2 bases, with 5 bases lying between them. This CDR3 is built from 14 residues. The germline V gene has CDR1 KGHSH and CDR2 LQKENI. CDR3 protein: CASSPPRTYNEQFF. CDR3 DNA sequence: TGTGCCAGCTCACCACCGCGTACCTACAATGAGCAGTTCTTC.

This clonotype was picked up a small number of times. The gene calls are TRBV19 and TRBJ1-2; 9 bases agree with TRBD1. With V trimmed by 6 bases and J by 7 bases, 6 bases remained unmatched. Per germline, CDR1 LNHDA and CDR2 SQIVND (reference sequence). The CDR3 has 13 amino acids. The CDR3 sequence is CASSEQGARGYTF. The CDR3 DNA follows: TGTGCCAGTAGCGAACAGGGGGCACGTGGCTACACCTTC. Together with reference TRBV19 and TRBJ1-2, the CDR3 gives the full variable domain: DGGITQSPKYLFRKEGQNVTLSCEQNLNHDAMYWYRQDPGQGLRLIYYSQIVNDFQKGDIAEGYSVSREKKESFPLTVTSAQKNPTAFYLCASSEQGARGYTFGSGTRLTVV.

This clonotype occurred many times. The CDR3 protein is CSVTPGGLGGYTF. The CDR3, as DNA: TGCAGCGTTACGCCCGGTGGGTTAGGGGGCTACACCTTC. The rearrangement links TRBV29-1 to TRBJ1-2; D gene unclear. The CDR3 totals 13 residues. Per germline, CDR1 SQVTM and CDR2 ANQGSEA. V gave up 5 bases and J gave up 8 bases, with 18 bases separating them. The complete variable domain, with remaining parts taken from reference TRBV29-1 and TRBJ1-2, reads SAVISQKPSRDICQRGTSLTIQCQVDSQVTMMFWYRQQPGQSLTLIATANQGSEATYESGFVIDKFPISRPNLTFSTLTVSNMSPEDSSIYLCSVTPGGLGGYTFGSGTRLTVV.

There are many counts of this clonotype. The chain uses TRBV25-1 and TRBJ2-7; possible D gene TRBD1, 5 bases. The CDR3 runs to 15 residues. Trimming took 5 bases from V and 0 from J, leaving 14 bases between them. CDR1 MGHDK and CDR2 SYGVNS come from the germline V gene. The CDR3 loop is CASSHRQLNSYEQYF. The CDR3 DNA reads as TGTGCCAGCAGTCACAGACAGTTGAACTCCTACGAGCAGTACTTC.

This clonotype has at least ten counts. This sequence joins TRBV5-1 and TRBJ2-5; D is possibly TRBD1 (6 bases). Trimming took off 2 bases at V and 3 bases at J, with 8 bases between the two ends. In germline, CDR1 is SGHRS, CDR2 YFSETQ. CDR3 length: 13 residues. In DNA form, the CDR3 reads TGCGCCAGCAGCTTCCAGGGGAAAGAGACCCAGTACTTC. Protein: CASSFQGKETQYF.

A remark on this clonotype: A much larger clone sits a single nucleotide away, making a read error possible. The chain carries TRBV4-3 and TRBJ1-4; D gene uncertain. The CDR3 is 16 amino acids. From germline, CDR1 is LGHNA and CDR2 YSLEER. The CDR3 DNA sequence: TGCGCCAGCAGCGAAGGGAAGGACTTTCTGCATGAAGAACTGTTTTTT. Its protein product is CASSEGKDFLHEELFF.

This clonotype occurred many times. The CDR3 bases are TGTGCCAGCAGTTACTCATTTGGGGACGCTAGCAATCAGCCCCAGCATTTT. Translation gives CASSYSFGDASNQPQHF. The J gene is TRBJ1-5, the V gene TRBV6-5, with TRBD1 as a possible D gene (5 bases). V gave up 0 bases and J gave up 0 bases, with 12 bases separating them. The CDR3 runs 17 residues. CDR1 is MNHEY and CDR2 is SVGAGI in the germline V gene.

The sample holds many counts of this clonotype. The chain has TRBV7-9 and TRBJ2-6, with D unresolved. From germline, CDR1 is SEHNR and CDR2 FQNEAQ (reference sequence). The CDR3 has 17 residues. V was pared by 6 bases and J by 0 bases, with 15 bases between. CDR3 region: CASSSRDSGSGANVLTF. The CDR3 DNA is TGTGCCAGCAGTTCTAGGGATTCGGGCTCTGGGGCCAACGTCCTGACTTTC.